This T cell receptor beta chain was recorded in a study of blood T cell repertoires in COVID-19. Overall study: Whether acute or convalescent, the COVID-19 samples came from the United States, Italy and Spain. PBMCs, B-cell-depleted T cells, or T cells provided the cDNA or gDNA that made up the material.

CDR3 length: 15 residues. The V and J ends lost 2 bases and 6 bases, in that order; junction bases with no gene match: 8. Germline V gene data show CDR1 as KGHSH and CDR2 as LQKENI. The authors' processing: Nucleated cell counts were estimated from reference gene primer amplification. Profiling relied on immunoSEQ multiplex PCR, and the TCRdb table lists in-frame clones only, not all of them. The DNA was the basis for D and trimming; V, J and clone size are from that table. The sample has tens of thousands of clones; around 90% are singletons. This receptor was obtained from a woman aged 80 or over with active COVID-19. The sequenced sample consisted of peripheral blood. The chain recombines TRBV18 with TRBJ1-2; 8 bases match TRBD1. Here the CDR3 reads CASSPETGALNGYTF. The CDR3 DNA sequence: TGTGCCAGCTCACCAGAGACAGGGGCCTTAAATGGCTACACCTTC.